These 30 T cell receptor beta chains share one sample of origin, sequenced in a study of blood T cell repertoires in COVID-19. Using immunoSEQ multiplex PCR, the repertoire was profiled, and TCRdb retains in-frame clones only, with some absent. The sample comprises more than 200,000 clones, 88% of which are singletons, and more than 0.55% rests with the top ten. Sequencing used peripheral blood. These receptors came from a human donor in a cohort sampled during active COVID-19.

To note about this clone: The junction shows a germline mismatch at one end, possibly a read error. The J gene is TRBJ2-6, the V gene TRBV7-3, with 7 positions matching TRBD2. The CDR3 is 15 amino acids. Germline CDR1 SGHTA, CDR2 FQGTGA. The chain's CDR3 is CASSLTVAGDNVLTF. As DNA, the CDR3 is TGTGCCAGCAGCTTAACGGTGGCGGGGGACAACGTCCTGACTTTC.

The chain is built from TRBV4-3 and TRBJ1-4; D gene uncertain. Trimming took 4 bases from V and 0 from J, leaving 9 bases between them. The CDR3 sequence is 15 residues long. In germline, CDR1 is LGHNA, CDR2 YSLEER. CDR3 loop: CASSPHSSTNEKLFF. The CDR3 nucleotides are TGCGCCAGCAGCCCCCACAGCTCAACTAATGAAAAACTGTTTTTT.

The chain is built from TRBV7-3 and TRBJ2-2; TRBD2 aligns across 7 bases. This CDR3 region has 14 residues. In germline, CDR1 is SGHTA, CDR2 FQGTGA. With V trimmed by 2 bases and J by 5 bases, 2 bases remained unmatched. Here the CDR3 reads CASSLGRETGELFF. CDR3 DNA: TGTGCCAGCAGCTTAGGGAGGGAGACCGGGGAGCTGTTTTTT.

The gene calls are TRBV11-2 and TRBJ2-7; TRBD1 matches at 8 bases. V trimming: 5 bases; J trimming: 2 bases; junction bases outside the gene matches: 5. The CDR3 loop spans 14 amino acids. CDR1 is SGHAT, CDR2 FQNNGV, per germline. DNA for the CDR3: TGTGCCAGCAGCGCCCGACAGGGGACCTACGAGCAGTACTTC. Translating gives CASSARQGTYEQYF.

The chain is built from TRBV28 and TRBJ2-6; D uncertain. The germline CDR1 and CDR2 sequences are MDHEN and SYDVKM. V lost 6 bases and J lost 0, with 15 bases in between. The CDR3 length is 17 residues. CDR3 sequence reads: CASSPSAGYSGANVLTF. For the CDR3, the DNA is TGTGCCAGCAGCCCTTCGGCAGGATACTCTGGGGCCAACGTCCTGACTTTC. Supplemented by reference TRBV28 and TRBJ2-6, the full variable domain reads DVKVTQSSRYLVKRTGEKVFLECVQDMDHENMFWYRQDPGLGLRLIYFSYDVKMKEKGDIPEGYSVSREKKERFSLILESASTNQTSMYLCASSPSAGYSGANVLTFGAGSRLTVL.

This clone was seen only a few times. The chain links TRBV5-4 to TRBJ2-7; tentatively, D is TRBD1 (5 bases). Germline values: CDR1 SGHNT, CDR2 YYREEE (reference sequence). CDR3 length: 11 residues. Trimming removed 4 bases at V and 4 bases at J, with 6 bases between. In DNA form, the CDR3 reads TGTGCCAGCAGCAACAGGTACGAGCAGTACTTC. The encoded protein is CASSNRYEQYF.

The genes are TRBV7-2 and TRBJ2-7, with a tentative D call TRBD2 (5 bases). The V and J ends lost 5 bases and 2 bases respectively, with 13 bases between them. CDR1 and CDR2 from the germline V gene are SGHTA and FQGNSA. This CDR3 comprises 14 residues. The CDR3 spells CASSIYYGTYEQYF. CDR3 nucleotide sequence: TGTGCCAGCAGCATTTATTACGGGACCTACGAGCAGTACTTC.

The chain carries TRBV10-3 and TRBJ1-6; D unresolved. Germline CDR1 and CDR2: ENHRY and SYGVKD. V gave up 0 bases and J gave up 7 bases, with 16 bases separating them. The CDR3 runs to 17 residues. CDR3 nucleotide sequence: TGTGCCATCAGTGAGTCGGCGGCAGCCCGCACGAATTCACCCCTCCACTTT. Its protein product is CAISESAAARTNSPLHF.

The rearrangement links TRBV5-1 to TRBJ2-7; D is perhaps TRBD2 (6 bases). The V end lost 4 bases, the J end lost 6 bases, and 20 bases lay between the germline ends. Germline loops: CDR1 SGHRS, CDR2 YFSETQ. This CDR3 comprises 15 residues. In DNA form, the CDR3 reads TGCGCCAGCAGCCCGGCCGCGGGGTATGAGGGCGAGCAGTACTTC. Protein: CASSPAAGYEGEQYF.

The chain has TRBV7-2 and TRBJ2-5; TRBD1 matches at 12 bases. This CDR3 region has 16 residues. With V trimmed by 0 bases and J by 6 bases, 5 bases remained unmatched. Germline CDR1 and CDR2: SGHTA and FQGNSA. The CDR3 protein is CASSLAGTGGWKTQYF. The DNA for the CDR3 is TGTGCCAGCAGCTTAGCCGGGACAGGGGGCTGGAAGACCCAGTACTTC.

This clone was seen once. The V gene is TRBV29-1, the J gene TRBJ1-1; D might be TRBD1 (6 bases). V was clipped by 1 base and J by 1 base, with 13 bases between them. The CDR3 contains 15 residues. Per germline, CDR1 SQVTM and CDR2 ANQGSEA. For the CDR3, the DNA is TGCAGCGTTGAAGGAAGGAGGGGGGGGAACACTGAAGCTTTCTTT. Its translation: CSVEGRRGGNTEAFF.

The chain uses TRBV18 and TRBJ2-3, with TRBD2 identical over 9 bases. The CDR3 totals 16 residues. Trimming at V came to 4 bases and at J to 2 bases, leaving 7 bases not matched to a gene. CDR1 and CDR2 from the germline V gene are KGHSH and LQKENI. CDR3: CASSQGSGGTTDTQYF. The CDR3 nucleotides are TGTGCCAGCTCACAAGGAAGCGGGGGGACCACAGATACGCAGTATTTT.

The sample holds one count of this clone. This chain connects TRBV19 to TRBJ1-1, with 7 bases that match TRBD1. The trim removed 5 bases at V and 11 bases at J, leaving 14 bases unmatched. CDR3 length: 14 residues. The germline V gene has CDR1 LNHDA and CDR2 SQIVND (reference sequence). CDR3 DNA sequence: TGTGCCAGTAGTGTGACAGGGAACCGGTTGTGGGCTTTCTTT. As protein: CASSVTGNRLWAFF.

This clone has just one count. The rearrangement uses TRBV11-2 and TRBJ2-7, with TRBD2 matching over 10 bases. V was pared by 5 bases and J by 3 bases, with 7 bases of the junction left unmatched. Per the germline V gene, CDR1 is SGHAT and CDR2 is FQNNGV. CDR3 length: 15 residues. CDR3 region: CASSPLAGEGYEQYF. In nucleotides, the CDR3 is TGTGCCAGCAGCCCTCTAGCGGGAGAGGGCTACGAGCAGTACTTC.

The V and J genes are TRBV19 and TRBJ2-7; D is possibly TRBD1 (6 bases). The germline V gene encodes CDR1 LNHDA and CDR2 SQIVND (reference sequence). V shed 5 bases and J shed 5 bases, with 13 bases lying between them. The CDR3 consists of 13 residues. CDR3 residues: CASSGGAPDEQYF. The CDR3 DNA follows: TGTGCCAGTAGTGGGGGCGCTCCTGACGAGCAGTACTTC.

This clone occurred many times. V and J are TRBV23-1 and TRBJ2-7, with 9 nucleotides matching TRBD2. TRBV23-1 falls under the ORF class, with uncertain function. The CDR3 covers 16 residues. J was trimmed by 2 bases and V by 0 bases; bases with no gene match: 5. The CDR3 DNA reads as TGCGCCAGCAGTCAATCGAGGTGCGGGGGGGCCTACGAGCAGTACTTC. This encodes CASSQSRCGGAYEQYF.

The genes are TRBV21-1 and TRBJ2-3; TRBD2, as called in the table, went unchecked against the DNA. TRBV21-1 is a pseudogene segment. There are 13 residues in the CDR3. DNA of the CDR3: TGTGCCAGCAGCAAACGCGTGACAGATACGCAGTATTTT. Translated: CASSKRVTDTQYF.

The genes are TRBV9 and TRBJ1-6, with D tentatively TRBD1 (5 bases). The germline CDR1 and CDR2 sequences are SGDLS and YYNGEE. Trimming pared 4 bases from V and 7 bases from J, leaving 12 bases between. The CDR3 spans 14 residues. The CDR3 sequence is CASSLQGANSPLHF. The DNA of the CDR3 is TGTGCCAGCAGCCTCCAAGGGGCCAATTCACCCCTCCACTTT.

This chain uses TRBV4-1 with TRBJ2-1; possibly TRBD1 for D (5 bases). The CDR3 length is 15 residues. The V end was cut by 5 bases, the J end by 1 base, with 12 bases between. The germline V gene has CDR1 MGHRA and CDR2 YSYEKL. The CDR3 is CASSERPGSYNEQFF. The CDR3 DNA follows: TGCGCCAGCAGCGAACGGCCAGGGTCCTACAATGAGCAGTTCTTC.

This chain links TRBV12-3 or TRBV12-4 with TRBJ1-5; D not certain. The CDR3 has 13 amino acids. Deletions cut 3 bases from V and 7 bases from J, with 10 bases between. CDR3 in DNA: TGTGCCAGCAGTTTCATGGCGGGACAGCCCCAGCATTTT. It codes for CASSFMAGQPQHF.

The chain couples TRBV7-2 to TRBJ2-7; 7 bases are shared with TRBD2. V lost 3 bases, J lost 3 bases, and 8 bases stayed unmatched. This CDR3 has 15 amino acids. Germline V gene lookup returns CDR1 SGHTA and CDR2 FQGNSA. CDR3 nucleotides: TGTGCCAGCAGCTTGAAATACGGGAGGTTCTACGAGCAGTACTTC. Translated, it gives CASSLKYGRFYEQYF.

V usage is TRBV5-6 and J usage is TRBJ1-2; D may be TRBD1 (5 bases). The CDR3 is 13 amino acids. Trimming pared 5 bases from V and 2 bases from J, leaving 10 bases between. Germline CDR1 SGHDT, CDR2 YYEEEE. The DNA for the CDR3 is TGTGCCAGCAGGTCTGGGGCCAACTATGGCTACACCTTC. Its translation is CASRSGANYGYTF.

This clone was seen only a few times. The chain employs TRBV6-2 or TRBV6-3 and TRBJ1-3; 9 nucleotides agree with TRBD1. The CDR3 length is 15 residues. The germline V gene has CDR1 MNHEY and CDR2 SVGEGT. V was clipped by 5 bases and J by 2 bases; unmatched bases: 4. The chain's CDR3 is CASSRTGETGNTIYF. CDR3 DNA: TGTGCCAGCAGTCGGACAGGGGAAACTGGAAACACCATATATTTT.

The chain recombines TRBV2 with TRBJ1-2; D may be TRBD1 (5 bases). Between the trimmed V and J ends, which lost 6 bases and 0 bases, there was a span of 11 bases. The CDR3 sequence is 14 residues long. CDR1 and CDR2 from the germline V gene are SNHLY and FYNNEI. CDR3 sequence reads: CASRDDRANYGYTF. The CDR3 DNA follows: TGTGCCAGCAGGGATGACAGAGCTAACTATGGCTACACCTTC.

The CDR3 loop is CASSLARQGTTEAFF. Written as DNA, the CDR3 is TGTGCCAGCAGCTTAGCGAGGCAGGGTACAACTGAAGCTTTCTTT. The V call is TRBV7-2, the J call TRBJ1-1; weak D call: TRBD1 (5 bases). Per germline, CDR1 SGHTA and CDR2 FQGNSA. Trimming took 0 bases from V and 5 from J, leaving 13 bases between them. This CDR3 is built from 15 residues.

The chain employs TRBV6-2 or TRBV6-3 and TRBJ2-1; 7 nucleotides match TRBD2. Trimming cost V 2 bases and J 2 bases; bases outside gene matches: 3. The CDR3 loop spans 15 amino acids. Per the germline V gene, CDR1 is MNHEY and CDR2 is SVGEGT. The CDR3 bases are TGTGCCAGCAGTTACACCCTAGCGGCCTACAATGAGCAGTTCTTC. It codes for CASSYTLAAYNEQFF.

The chain joins TRBV7-2 to TRBJ1-2; 8 bases are shared with TRBD1. The CDR3 is 15 amino acids. Trimming removed 5 bases from V and 2 bases from J; junction bases left unmatched: 7. Germline CDR1 reads SGHTA; CDR2 reads FQGNSA. CDR3 nucleotides: TGTGCCAGCAGCCCCCAGGGGGCTATCAACTATGGCTACACCTTC. Translated, it gives CASSPQGAINYGYTF.

V gene TRBV12-3 or TRBV12-4 combines with J gene TRBJ2-7; maybe TRBD2 (6 bases). The CDR3 totals 12 residues. The ends were cut back, 6 bases at V and 7 bases at J, with 13 bases in the middle. As DNA, the CDR3 is TGTGCCAGCAGGGGAGGACTGGGGGAGCAGTACTTC. Amino acids: CASRGGLGEQYF.

The chain recombines TRBV6-5 with TRBJ2-1, with 10 bases lining up with TRBD1. The CDR3 covers 15 residues. Germline-derived CDR1 and CDR2 are MNHEY and SVGAGI. J was trimmed by 6 bases and V by 2 bases; bases with no gene match: 4. The CDR3 is CASSYAWTGGNEQFF. The CDR3 nucleotides read TGTGCCAGCAGTTACGCGTGGACAGGGGGCAATGAGCAGTTCTTC.

The gene calls are TRBV24-1 and TRBJ2-1; TRBD2 matches at 7 bases. Germline V gene sequence: CDR1 KGHDR, CDR2 SFDVKD. The CDR3 sequence is 18 residues long. V lost 5 bases, J lost 0 bases, and 12 bases stayed unmatched. CDR3 amino acids: CATSAFSGVGSSYNEQFF. The DNA for the CDR3 is TGTGCCACCAGTGCCTTCAGCGGGGTCGGGAGCTCCTACAATGAGCAGTTCTTC.